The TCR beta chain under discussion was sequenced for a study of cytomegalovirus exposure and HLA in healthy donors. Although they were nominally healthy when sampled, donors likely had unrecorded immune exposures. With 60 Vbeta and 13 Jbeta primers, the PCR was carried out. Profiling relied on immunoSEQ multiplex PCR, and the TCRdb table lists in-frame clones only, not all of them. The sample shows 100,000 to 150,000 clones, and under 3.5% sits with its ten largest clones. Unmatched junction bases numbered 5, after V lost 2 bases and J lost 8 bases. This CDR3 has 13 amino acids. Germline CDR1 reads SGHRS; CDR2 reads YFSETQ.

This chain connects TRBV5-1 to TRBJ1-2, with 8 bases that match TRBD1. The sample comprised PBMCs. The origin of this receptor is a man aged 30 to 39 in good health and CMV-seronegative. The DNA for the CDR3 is TGCGCCAGCAGCTTCTCAGGGGGCTTCGGCTACACCTTC. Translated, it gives CASSFSGGFGYTF.